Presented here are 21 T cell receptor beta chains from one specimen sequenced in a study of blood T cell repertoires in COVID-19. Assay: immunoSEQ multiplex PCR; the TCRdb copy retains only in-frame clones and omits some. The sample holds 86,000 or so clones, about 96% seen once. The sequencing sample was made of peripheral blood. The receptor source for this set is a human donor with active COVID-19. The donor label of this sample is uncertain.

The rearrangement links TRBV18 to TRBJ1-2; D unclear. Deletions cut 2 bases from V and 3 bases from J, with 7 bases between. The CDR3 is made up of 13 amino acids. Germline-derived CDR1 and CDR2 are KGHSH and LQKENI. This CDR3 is CASSPTGDYGYTF. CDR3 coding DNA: TGTGCCAGCTCACCAACCGGGGACTATGGCTACACCTTC.

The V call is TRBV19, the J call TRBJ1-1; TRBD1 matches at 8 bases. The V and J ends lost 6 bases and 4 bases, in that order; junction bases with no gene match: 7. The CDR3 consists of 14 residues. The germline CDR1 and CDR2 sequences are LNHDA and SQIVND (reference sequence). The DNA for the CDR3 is TGTGCCAGTAGCCAGAGACAGGGGATCACTGAAGCTTTCTTT. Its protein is CASSQRQGITEAFF.

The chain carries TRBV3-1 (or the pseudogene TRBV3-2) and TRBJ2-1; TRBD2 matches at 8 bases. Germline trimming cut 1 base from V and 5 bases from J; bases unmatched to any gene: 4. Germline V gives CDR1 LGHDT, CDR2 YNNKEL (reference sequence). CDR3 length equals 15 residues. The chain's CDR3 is CASSQAGGLNNEQFF. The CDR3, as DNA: TGTGCCAGCAGCCAAGCGGGGGGGCTTAACAATGAGCAGTTCTTC.

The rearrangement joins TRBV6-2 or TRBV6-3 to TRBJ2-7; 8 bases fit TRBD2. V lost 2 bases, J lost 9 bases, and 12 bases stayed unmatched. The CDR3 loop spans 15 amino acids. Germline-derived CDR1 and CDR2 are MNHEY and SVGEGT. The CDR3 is CASSYPLAGRAGQYF. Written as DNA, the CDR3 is TGTGCCAGCAGTTACCCACTAGCCGGGAGGGCCGGGCAGTACTTC.

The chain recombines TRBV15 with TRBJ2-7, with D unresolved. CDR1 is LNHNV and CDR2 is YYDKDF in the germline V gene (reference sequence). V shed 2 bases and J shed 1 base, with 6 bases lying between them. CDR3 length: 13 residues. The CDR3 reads CATSRLASYEQYF. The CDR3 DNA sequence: TGTGCCACCAGCAGATTAGCATCCTACGAGCAGTACTTC. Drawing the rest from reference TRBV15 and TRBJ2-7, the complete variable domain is DAMVIQNPRYQVTQFGKPVTLSCSQTLNHNVMYWYQQKSSQAPKLLFHYYDKDFNNEADTPDNFQSRRPNTSFCFLDIRSPGLGDTAMYLCATSRLASYEQYFGPGTRLTVT.

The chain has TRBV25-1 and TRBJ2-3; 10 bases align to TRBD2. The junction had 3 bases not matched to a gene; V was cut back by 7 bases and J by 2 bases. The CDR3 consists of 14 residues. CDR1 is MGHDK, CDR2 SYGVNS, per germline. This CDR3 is CASTSGGPTDTQYF. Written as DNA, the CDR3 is TGTGCCAGCACTAGCGGGGGACCCACAGATACGCAGTATTTT. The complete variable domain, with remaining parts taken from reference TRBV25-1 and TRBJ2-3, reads EADIYQTPRYLVIGTGKKITLECSQTMGHDKMYWYQQDPGMELHLIHYSYGVNSTEKGDLSSESTVSRIRTEHFPLTLESARPSHTSQYLCASTSGGPTDTQYFGPGTRLTVL.

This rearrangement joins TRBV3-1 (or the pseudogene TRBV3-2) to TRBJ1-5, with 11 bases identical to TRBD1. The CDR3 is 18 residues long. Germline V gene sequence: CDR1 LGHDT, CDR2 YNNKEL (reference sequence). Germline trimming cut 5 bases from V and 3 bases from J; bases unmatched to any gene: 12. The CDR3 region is CASSFRTGGAKVNQPQHF. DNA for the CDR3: TGTGCCAGCAGCTTTCGGACAGGGGGCGCGAAAGTCAATCAGCCCCAGCATTTT.

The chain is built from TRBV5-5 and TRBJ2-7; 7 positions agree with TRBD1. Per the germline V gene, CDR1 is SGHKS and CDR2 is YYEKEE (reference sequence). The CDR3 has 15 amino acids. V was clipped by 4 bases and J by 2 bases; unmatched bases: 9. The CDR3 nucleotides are TGTGCCAGCAGCCTAAGTCCCGGGACAGCCTACGAGCAGTACTTC. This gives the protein CASSLSPGTAYEQYF.

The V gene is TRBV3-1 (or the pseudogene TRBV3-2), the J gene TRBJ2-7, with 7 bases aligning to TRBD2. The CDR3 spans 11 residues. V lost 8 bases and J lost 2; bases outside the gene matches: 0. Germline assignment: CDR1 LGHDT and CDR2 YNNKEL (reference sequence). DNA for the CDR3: TGTGCCAGCGGGGGGGCCTACGAGCAGTACTTC. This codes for CASGGAYEQYF.

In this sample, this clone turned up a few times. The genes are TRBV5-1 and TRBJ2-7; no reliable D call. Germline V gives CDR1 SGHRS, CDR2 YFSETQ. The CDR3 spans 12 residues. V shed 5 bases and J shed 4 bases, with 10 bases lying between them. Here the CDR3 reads CASRLGEYEQYF. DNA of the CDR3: TGCGCCAGCAGACTCGGAGAATACGAGCAGTACTTC.

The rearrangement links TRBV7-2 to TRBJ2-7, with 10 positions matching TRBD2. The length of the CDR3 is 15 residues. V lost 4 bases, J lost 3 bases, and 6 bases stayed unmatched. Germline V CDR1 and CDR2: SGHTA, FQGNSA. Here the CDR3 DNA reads TGTGCCAGCAGCTATACTAGCGGGGACCACTACGAGCAGTACTTC. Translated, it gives CASSYTSGDHYEQYF.

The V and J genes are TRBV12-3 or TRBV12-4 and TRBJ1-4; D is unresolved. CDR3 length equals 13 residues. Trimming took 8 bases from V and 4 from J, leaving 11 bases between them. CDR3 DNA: TGTGCCAGCTCCCGACGGGTTAATGAAAAACTGTTTTTT. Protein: CASSRRVNEKLFF.

The chain's CDR3 is CASSRQGAALNSPLHF. The CDR3 DNA reads TGTGCCAGCAGCCGGCAGGGGGCCGCATTAAATTCACCCCTCCACTTT. The J gene is TRBJ1-6, the V gene TRBV27; 8 nucleotides align to TRBD1. The V gene end was trimmed by 6 bases and the J gene end by 7 bases; junction bases not matched to a gene: 11. Germline V lookup: CDR1 MNHEY, CDR2 SMNVEV (reference sequence). This CDR3 has 16 amino acids.

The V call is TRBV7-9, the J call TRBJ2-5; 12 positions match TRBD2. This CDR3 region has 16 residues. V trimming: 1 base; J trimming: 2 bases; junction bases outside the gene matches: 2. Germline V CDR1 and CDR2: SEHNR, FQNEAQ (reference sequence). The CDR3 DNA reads TGTGCCAGCAGCTTAGGACTAGCGGGAGTACAAGAGACCCAGTACTTC. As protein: CASSLGLAGVQETQYF.

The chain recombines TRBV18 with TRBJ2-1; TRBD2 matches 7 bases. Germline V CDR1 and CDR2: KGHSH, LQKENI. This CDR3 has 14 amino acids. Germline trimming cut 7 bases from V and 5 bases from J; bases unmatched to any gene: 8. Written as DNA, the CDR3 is TGTGCCAGCTGCTCGACTAGCACAAACAATGAGCAGTTCTTC. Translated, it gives CASCSTSTNNEQFF.

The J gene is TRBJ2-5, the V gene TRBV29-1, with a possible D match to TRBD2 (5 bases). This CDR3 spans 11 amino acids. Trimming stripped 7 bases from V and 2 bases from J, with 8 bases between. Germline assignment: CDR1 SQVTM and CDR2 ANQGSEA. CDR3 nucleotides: TGCAGCGCTGGGGAGCAAGAGACCCAGTACTTC. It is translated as CSAGEQETQYF.

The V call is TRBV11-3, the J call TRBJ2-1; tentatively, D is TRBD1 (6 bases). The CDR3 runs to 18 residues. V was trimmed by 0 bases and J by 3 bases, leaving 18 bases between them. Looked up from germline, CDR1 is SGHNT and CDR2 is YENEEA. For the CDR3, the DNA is TGTGCCAGCAGCTTAGAAAGGGGCGAGGGGGTACTCTACAATGAGCAGTTCTTC. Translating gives CASSLERGEGVLYNEQFF. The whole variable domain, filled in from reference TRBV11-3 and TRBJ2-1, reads EAGVVQSPRYKIIEKKQPVAFWCNPISGHNTLYWYLQNLGQGPELLIRYENEEAVDDSQLPKDRFSAERLKGVDSTLKIQPAELGDSAVYLCASSLERGEGVLYNEQFFGPGTRLTVL.

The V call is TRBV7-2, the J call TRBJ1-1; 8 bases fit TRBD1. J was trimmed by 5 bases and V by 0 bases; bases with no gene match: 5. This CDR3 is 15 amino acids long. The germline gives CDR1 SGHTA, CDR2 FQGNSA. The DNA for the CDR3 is TGTGCCAGCAGCTTAGCCAGGGGGCCTCAGACTGAAGCTTTCTTT. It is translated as CASSLARGPQTEAFF.

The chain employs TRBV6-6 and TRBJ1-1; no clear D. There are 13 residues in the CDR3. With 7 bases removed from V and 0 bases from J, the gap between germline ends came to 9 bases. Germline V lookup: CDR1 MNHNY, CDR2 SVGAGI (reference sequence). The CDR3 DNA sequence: TGTGCCAGCATTGGGAGACTGAACACTGAAGCTTTCTTT. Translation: CASIGRLNTEAFF.

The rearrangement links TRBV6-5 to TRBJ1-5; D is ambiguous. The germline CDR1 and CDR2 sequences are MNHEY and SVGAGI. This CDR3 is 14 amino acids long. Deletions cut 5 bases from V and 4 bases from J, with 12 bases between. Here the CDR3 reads CASSHTTANQPQHF. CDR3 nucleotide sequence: TGTGCCAGCAGTCACACTACCGCAAATCAGCCCCAGCATTTT.

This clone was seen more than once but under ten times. CDR3 in DNA: TGTGCCAGCGGGACAGGGACTGGCACTTACGAGCAGTACTTC. Amino acid sequence: CASGTGTGTYEQYF. The chain uses TRBV5-6 and TRBJ2-7; 9 nucleotides agree with TRBD1. Germline V gene sequence: CDR1 SGHDT, CDR2 YYEEEE. This CDR3 is 14 amino acids long. J gave up 4 bases and V 7 bases, and 9 bases lay outside the gene matches.